The sequence of this T cell receptor (beta chain) was determined in a study of T cell repertoires in cytomegalovirus infection. Across the study: TCR beta signatures that were public indicated CMV infection and matching HLA type. Findings of the study overall: Carriage of CMV together with the relevant HLA was identifiable through cumulative public TCR beta family frequency. Across the ex vivo response, the dominant clonotypes were HLA-C-restricted CMV-specific TCR beta clonotypes.

TCRdb redid the calling of the reads with MiXCR, one entry per CDR3 protein. This table holds 500,000 or so distinct CDR3 sequences, approximately 15% found once. This clonotype was counted ten times or more. Its antigen is not known. Germline CDR1 SEHNR, CDR2 FQNEAQ (reference sequence). Trimming stripped 2 bases from V and 8 bases from J, with 8 bases between. The CDR3 consists of 12 residues. The chain combines TRBV7-9 with TRBJ2-3; D not certain. Sequenced sample: CD8+ T cells from PBMCs. This sequence was found in a human donor in good health (CMV status not recorded). Some clones in this sample may be carry-over from other donors' samples. CDR3 in DNA: TGTGCCAGCAGCTTAAAGGGCGGTACGCAGTATTTT. This sequence encodes CASSLKGGTQYF.